This entry is about one TCR beta chain. Its target is unknown. The data originate from a study of shared clonotypes between healthy human individuals. Study summary: The study used three CD4 naive, three CD4 memory, two CD8 naive and one CD8 memory plate per donor.

Donors included only healthy HIV-negative adults lacking recent acute infections or vaccinations. Sequenced by immunoSEQ multiplex PCR; TCRdb stores in-frame clones only, minus some. This sample has over 2 million clones; 85% to 95% occur once, and the top ten carry approximately 0.13%. V lost 6 bases, J lost 4 bases, and 18 bases stayed unmatched. Germline V CDR1 and CDR2: SEHNR, FQNEAQ (reference sequence). CDR3 length equals 18 residues. The study's findings and limits: Of the naive CD4 clonotypes, roughly 5.5% were shared across a handful of donors.

Specimen: naive CD4+ T cells sorted from blood. Specified subset: CD45RA+ positively selected. This chain connects TRBV7-9 to TRBJ2-1; 7 positions match TRBD1. The receptor was derived from a man aged 18 to 29 in good health. CDR3 sequence (DNA): TGTGCCAGCAGTCGCCGTTGGACAGGCGCTACTCAATACAATGAGCAGTTCTTC. Protein product: CASSRRWTGATQYNEQFF.